The 2 T cell receptor beta chains reported below all come from one sample, sequenced in a study of cytomegalovirus exposure and HLA in healthy donors. PCR used 60 Vbeta primers and 13 Jbeta primers. Repertoires were generated with immunoSEQ multiplex PCR, while TCRdb's copy carries only in-frame clones and drops some. The sample data list around 160,000 clones. The material sequenced was PBMCs. Every receptor here comes from a woman between 45 and 65 years old in good health and CMV-seronegative.

The genes are TRBV7-2 and TRBJ1-2; D unresolved. The germline gives CDR1 SGHTA, CDR2 FQGNSA. V was clipped by 1 base and J by 10 bases, with 16 bases between them. The CDR3 contains 14 residues. The CDR3 DNA reads TGTGCCAGCAGCTTAGGATGGCAGAGTAGCGACTACACCTTC. This codes for CASSLGWQSSDYTF. The complete variable domain, with remaining parts taken from reference TRBV7-2 and TRBJ1-2, reads GAGVSQSPSNKVTEKGKDVELRCDPISGHTALYWYRQSLGQGLEFLIYFQGNSAPDKSGLPSDRFSAERTGGSVSTLTIQRTQQEDSAVYLCASSLGWQSSDYTFGSGTRLTVV.

V usage is TRBV6-5 and J usage is TRBJ2-3; TRBD2 matches 10 bases. The CDR3 contains 15 residues. Germline V gene lookup returns CDR1 MNHEY and CDR2 SVGAGI. The V and J ends lost 5 bases and 3 bases, in that order; junction bases with no gene match: 5. CDR3 DNA: TGTGCCAGCAGTAGACTAGCGGGTTTGACAGATACGCAGTATTTT. The encoded protein is CASSRLAGLTDTQYF.